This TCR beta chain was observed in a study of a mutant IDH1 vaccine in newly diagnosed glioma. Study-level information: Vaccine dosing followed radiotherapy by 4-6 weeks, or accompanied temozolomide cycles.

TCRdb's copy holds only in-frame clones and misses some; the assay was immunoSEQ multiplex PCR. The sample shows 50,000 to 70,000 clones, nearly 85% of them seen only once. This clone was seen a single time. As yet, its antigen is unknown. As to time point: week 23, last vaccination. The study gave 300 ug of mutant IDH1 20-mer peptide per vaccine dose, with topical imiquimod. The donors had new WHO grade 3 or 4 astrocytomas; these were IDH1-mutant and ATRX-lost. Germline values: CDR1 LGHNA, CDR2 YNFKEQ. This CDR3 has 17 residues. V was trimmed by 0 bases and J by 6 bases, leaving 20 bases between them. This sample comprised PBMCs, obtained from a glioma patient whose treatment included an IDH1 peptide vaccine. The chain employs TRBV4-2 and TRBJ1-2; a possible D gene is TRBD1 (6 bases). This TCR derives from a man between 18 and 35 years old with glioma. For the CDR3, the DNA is TGTGCCAGCAGCCAAGATCCTCGAGGGGGTATGGGTGATGGCTACACCTTC. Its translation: CASSQDPRGGMGDGYTF.